These T cell receptor beta chains were read from a single sample in a study of blood T cell repertoires in COVID-19. Sequencing was performed with immunoSEQ multiplex PCR; in TCRdb, only in-frame clones are kept and a portion is missing. The sample lists around 69,000 clones; roughly 85% were seen once. The sequencing sample was made of peripheral blood. The origin of the receptors is a man aged 50-59 years with acute or convalescent COVID-19. The CDR3 runs from the conserved cysteine through the conserved F or W. A D gene is named only where the DNA matches it firmly. Clone size appears in some rows only: once, few, many, or a class for an expanded clone.

j_call clone_size d_call v_call cdr3_aa cdr3_nt
TRBJ1-4 - - TRBV1 CTSSEQGADEKLFF TGCACCAGCAGCGAACAGGGGGCAGATGAAAAACTGTTTTTT
TRBJ2-4 - TRBD1 TRBV6-1 CASSADRGRSYNIQYF TGTGCCAGCAGTGCGGACAGGGGGCGGTCGTATAACATTCAGTACTTC
TRBJ2-1 - TRBD2 TRBV2 CASSPTRSGGSYNEQFF TGTGCCAGCAGCCCTACCCGAAGCGGGGGCTCCTACAATGAGCAGTTCTTC
TRBJ1-3 - - TRBV30 CAWSSGGAGNTIYF TGTGCCTGGAGTTCGGGGGGAGCGGGAAACACCATATATTTT
TRBJ1-1 - - TRBV7-7 CASSLEQNTEAFF TGTGCCAGCAGCTTAGAACAGAACACTGAAGCTTTCTTT
TRBJ1-1 - - TRBV5-1 CASSPLIGESTEAFF TGCGCCAGCAGTCCATTAATCGGGGAAAGCACTGAAGCTTTCTTT
TRBJ2-1 - - TRBV11-1 CASSLLRGTHNEQFF TGTGCCAGCAGCTTACTGCGGGGGACACACAATGAGCAGTTCTTC
TRBJ2-6 - - TRBV10-1 CASRVNGALDSGANVLTF TGCGCCAGCAGAGTCAATGGGGCTTTAGACTCTGGGGCCAACGTCCTGACTTTC
TRBJ2-7 - - TRBV14 CASSQDINGGEQYF TGTGCCAGCAGCCAAGATATTAACGGGGGCGAGCAGTACTTC
TRBJ2-1 - TRBD2 TRBV6-5 CATTKLAGSYNEQFF TGTGCCACCACTAAACTAGCGGGTTCCTACAATGAGCAGTTCTTC
TRBJ2-7 - TRBD1 TRBV6-6 CASSARGQGASYEQYF TGTGCCAGCAGTGCTAGGGGACAGGGGGCCTCCTACGAGCAGTACTTC
TRBJ1-1 - - TRBV4-1 CASSQVGGAFRAFF TGCGCCAGCAGCCAGGTAGGGGGGGCCTTTAGAGCTTTCTTT
TRBJ1-1 - - TRBV3-1/TRBV3-2 CASSAWTANTEAFF TGTGCCAGCAGCGCTTGGACAGCGAACACTGAAGCTTTCTTT
TRBJ1-1 once - TRBV6-6 CASRKDGGNTEAFF TGTGCCAGCAGGAAAGACGGAGGGAACACTGAAGCTTTCTTT
TRBJ1-3 - - TRBV20-1 CSAPVGNTIYF TGCAGTGCTCCGGTTGGAAACACCATATATTTT
TRBJ2-5 - - TRBV6-5 CASRNGGRETQYF TGTGCCAGCAGGAACGGGGGGCGGGAGACCCAGTACTTC
TRBJ1-3 - TRBD1 TRBV15 CATEGQGAGNTIYF TGTGCCACCGAGGGACAGGGGGCAGGAAACACCATATATTTT
TRBJ2-2 - TRBD1 TRBV7-3 CASSPRQGGSRELFF TGTGCCAGCAGCCCGAGACAGGGGGGATCCCGGGAGCTGTTTTTT
TRBJ2-3 - TRBD2 TRBV11-2 CASSRTFGAGADTQYF TGTGCCAGCAGCCGCACTTTCGGGGCGGGGGCAGATACGCAGTATTTT
TRBJ1-2 - - TRBV5-5 CASSFTGVGDYGYTF TGTGCCAGCAGCTTCACGGGAGTCGGGGACTATGGCTACACCTTC
TRBJ1-2 - - TRBV12-3/TRBV12-4 CASSPDRSGRYTF TGTGCCAGCAGTCCCGACAGGTCGGGCCGCTACACCTTC
TRBJ1-3 - - TRBV11-2 CASSRRQPDSGNTIYF TGTGCCAGCAGCCGGAGACAGCCGGACTCTGGAAACACCATATATTTT
TRBJ1-6 few TRBD1 TRBV3-1/TRBV3-2 CASSQLGTGDSPLHF TGTGCCAGCAGCCAACTAGGGACAGGGGATTCACCCCTCCACTTT
TRBJ1-2 - TRBD1 TRBV5-1 CASSLGQGDGYTF TGCGCCAGCAGCTTAGGACAGGGCGACGGCTACACCTTC
TRBJ2-7 - - TRBV20-1 CSASGWGTPYEQYF TGCAGTGCTAGTGGGTGGGGGACACCCTACGAGCAGTACTTC
TRBJ1-2 - - TRBV27 CASSLTPRSGHGYTF TGTGCCAGCAGTTTAACACCCAGGTCAGGTCATGGCTACACCTTC
TRBJ1-2 - TRBD1 TRBV6-5 CASSWDRDFVVDGYTF TGTGCCAGCAGTTGGGACAGGGACTTTGTAGTGGATGGCTACACCTTC